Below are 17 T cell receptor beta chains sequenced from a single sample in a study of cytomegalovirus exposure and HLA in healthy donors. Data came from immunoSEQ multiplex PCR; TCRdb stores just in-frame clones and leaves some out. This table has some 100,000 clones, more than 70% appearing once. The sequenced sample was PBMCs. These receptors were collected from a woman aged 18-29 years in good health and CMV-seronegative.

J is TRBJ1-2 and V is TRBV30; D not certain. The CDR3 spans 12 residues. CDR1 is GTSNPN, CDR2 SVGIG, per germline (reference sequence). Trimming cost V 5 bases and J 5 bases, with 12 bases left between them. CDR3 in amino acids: CAWAVEWYGYTF. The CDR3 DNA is TGTGCCTGGGCCGTGGAGTGGTATGGCTACACCTTC.

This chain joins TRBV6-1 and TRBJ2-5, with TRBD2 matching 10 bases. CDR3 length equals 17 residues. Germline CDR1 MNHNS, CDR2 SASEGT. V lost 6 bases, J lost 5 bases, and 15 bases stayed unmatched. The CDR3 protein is CASSEQTGLAGVETQYF. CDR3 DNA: TGTGCCAGCAGCGAACAAACCGGGCTAGCGGGAGTTGAGACCCAGTACTTC.

In nucleotides, the CDR3 is TGTGCCAGCAGGGGGACAGGACGATATGGCTACACCTTC. The encoded protein is CASRGTGRYGYTF. This chain uses TRBV28 with TRBJ1-2, with 8 bases identical to TRBD1. This CDR3 is built from 13 residues. The J segment lost 5 bases and the V segment lost 6 bases, leaving 5 bases of the junction unmatched. Germline V gene sequence: CDR1 MDHEN, CDR2 SYDVKM.

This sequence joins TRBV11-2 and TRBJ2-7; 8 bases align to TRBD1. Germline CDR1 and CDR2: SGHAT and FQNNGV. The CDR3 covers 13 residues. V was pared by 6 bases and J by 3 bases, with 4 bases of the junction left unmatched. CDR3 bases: TGTGCCAGCAGTTCAGACAGGGGCTACGAGCAGTACTTC. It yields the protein CASSSDRGYEQYF.

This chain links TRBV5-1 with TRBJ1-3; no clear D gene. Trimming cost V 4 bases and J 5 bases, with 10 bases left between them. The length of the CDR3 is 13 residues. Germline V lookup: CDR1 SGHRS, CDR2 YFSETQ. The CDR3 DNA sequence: TGCGCCAGCAGCCGCGATCAAAGAAACACCATATATTTT. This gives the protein CASSRDQRNTIYF.

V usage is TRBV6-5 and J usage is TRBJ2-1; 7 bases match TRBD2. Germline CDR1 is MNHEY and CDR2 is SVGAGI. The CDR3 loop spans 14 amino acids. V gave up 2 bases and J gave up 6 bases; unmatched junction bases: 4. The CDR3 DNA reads TGTGCCAGCAGTTACAGCGGGGAAGTCAATGAGCAGTTCTTC. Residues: CASSYSGEVNEQFF.

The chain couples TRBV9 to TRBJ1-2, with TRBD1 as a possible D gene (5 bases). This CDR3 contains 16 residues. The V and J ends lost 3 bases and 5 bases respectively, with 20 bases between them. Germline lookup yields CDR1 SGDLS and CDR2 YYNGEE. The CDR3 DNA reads TGTGCCAGCAGCGCACCAGACAGATCTTTGGGATATGGCTACACCTTC. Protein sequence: CASSAPDRSLGYGYTF. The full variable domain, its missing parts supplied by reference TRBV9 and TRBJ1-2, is DSGVTQTPKHLITATGQRVTLRCSPRSGDLSVYWYQQSLDQGLQFLIQYYNGEERAKGNILERFSAQQFPDLHSELNLSSLELGDSALYFCASSAPDRSLGYGYTFGSGTRLTVV.

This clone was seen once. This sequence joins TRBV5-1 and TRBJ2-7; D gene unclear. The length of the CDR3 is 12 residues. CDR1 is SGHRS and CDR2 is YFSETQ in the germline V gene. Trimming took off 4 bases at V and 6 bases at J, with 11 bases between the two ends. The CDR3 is CASSSNYGEQYF. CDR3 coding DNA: TGCGCCAGCAGCAGCAACTACGGCGAGCAGTACTTC.

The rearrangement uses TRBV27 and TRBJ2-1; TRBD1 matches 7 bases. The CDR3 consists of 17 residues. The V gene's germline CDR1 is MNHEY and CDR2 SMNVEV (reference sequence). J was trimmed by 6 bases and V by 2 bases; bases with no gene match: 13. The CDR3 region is CASSLRGFGQVGNEQFF. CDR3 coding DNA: TGTGCCAGCAGTTTAAGGGGTTTTGGACAGGTGGGCAATGAGCAGTTCTTC.

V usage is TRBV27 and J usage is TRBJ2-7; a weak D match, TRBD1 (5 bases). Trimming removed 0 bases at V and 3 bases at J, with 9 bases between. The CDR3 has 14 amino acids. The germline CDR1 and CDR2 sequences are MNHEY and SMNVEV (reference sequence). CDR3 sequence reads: CASSLSQGSYEQYF. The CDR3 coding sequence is TGTGCCAGCAGTTTATCGCAGGGCAGCTACGAGCAGTACTTC.

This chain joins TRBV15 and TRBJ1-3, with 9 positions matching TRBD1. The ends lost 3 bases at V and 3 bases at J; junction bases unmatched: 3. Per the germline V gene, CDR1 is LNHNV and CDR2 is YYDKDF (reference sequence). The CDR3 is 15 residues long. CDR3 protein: CATSRDRGVGNTIYF. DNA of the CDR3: TGTGCCACCAGCAGGGACAGGGGTGTTGGAAACACCATATATTTT.

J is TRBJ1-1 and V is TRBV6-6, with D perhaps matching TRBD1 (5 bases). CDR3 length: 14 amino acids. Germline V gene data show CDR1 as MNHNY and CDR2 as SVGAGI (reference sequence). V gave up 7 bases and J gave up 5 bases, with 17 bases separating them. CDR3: CASIPGRVSTEAFF. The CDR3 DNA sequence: TGTGCCAGCATCCCGGGCAGGGTGTCGACTGAAGCTTTCTTT.

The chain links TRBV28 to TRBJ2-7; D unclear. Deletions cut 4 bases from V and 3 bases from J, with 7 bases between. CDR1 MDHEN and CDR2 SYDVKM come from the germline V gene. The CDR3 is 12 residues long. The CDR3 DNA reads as TGTGCCAGCAGTTCCTCAGTCTACGAGCAGTACTTC. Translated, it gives CASSSSVYEQYF.

The CDR3 protein is CASSTPGQGTGELFF. The CDR3 nucleotides are TGTGCCAGCAGCACACCGGGACAAGGCACCGGGGAGCTGTTTTTT. The rearrangement uses TRBV5-4 and TRBJ2-2, with a tentative D call TRBD1 (6 bases). The CDR3 is 15 amino acids. The germline V and J ends were trimmed by 4 bases and 4 bases, with 14 bases remaining between them. Germline V CDR1 and CDR2: SGHNT, YYREEE (reference sequence). The full variable domain, with the rest looked up from reference TRBV5-4 and TRBJ2-2, is ETGVTQSPTHLIKTRGQQVTLRCSSQSGHNTVSWYQQALGQGPQFIFQYYREEENGRGNFPPRFSGLQFPNYSSELNVNALELDDSALYLCASSTPGQGTGELFFGEGSRLTVL.

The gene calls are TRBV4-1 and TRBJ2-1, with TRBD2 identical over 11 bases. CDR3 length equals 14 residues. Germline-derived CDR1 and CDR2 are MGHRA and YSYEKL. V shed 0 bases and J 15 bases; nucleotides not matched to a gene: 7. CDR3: CASSQDPVAGGLFF. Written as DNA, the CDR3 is TGCGCCAGCAGCCAAGATCCCGTAGCGGGAGGGTTGTTCTTC.

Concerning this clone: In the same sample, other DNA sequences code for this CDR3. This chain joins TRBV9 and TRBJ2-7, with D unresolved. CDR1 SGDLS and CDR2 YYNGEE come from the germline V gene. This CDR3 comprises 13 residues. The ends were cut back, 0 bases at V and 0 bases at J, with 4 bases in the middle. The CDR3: CASSVDSSYEQYF. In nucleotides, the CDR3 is TGTGCCAGCAGCGTAGACAGCTCCTACGAGCAGTACTTC.

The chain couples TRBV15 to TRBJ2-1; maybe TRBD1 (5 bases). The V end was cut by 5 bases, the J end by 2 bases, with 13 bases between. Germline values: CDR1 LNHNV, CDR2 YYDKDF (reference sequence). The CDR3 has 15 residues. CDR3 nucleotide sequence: TGTGCCACCAGCGCCCGGACAAGTACCTACAATGAGCAGTTCTTC. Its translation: CATSARTSTYNEQFF.